The text below deals with one T cell receptor beta chain. Antigen: not known. These data belong to a study of cytomegalovirus exposure and HLA in healthy donors. The wider study: A data release that came early held 80 million to 95 million unique TCRs from HLA-typed donors.

It was with 60 Vbeta and 13 Jbeta primers that the PCR ran. Profiled with immunoSEQ multiplex PCR; TCRdb holds only in-frame clones, not every one. The data contain roughly 140,000 clones, 65% to 90% of them singletons. Whole-study findings and limits: Earlier analysis looked at TCR beta V segments, and most were productive about 90% or about 30% of the time. Likely technical artifact: a cluster of highly shared sequence variants. Most sequenced TCRs were rare (though some public TCRs occurred in many donors).

With 8 bases clipped from V and 3 bases from J, the junction kept 6 bases outside the gene matches. This CDR3 is built from 14 residues. From germline, CDR1 is MGHRA and CDR2 YSYEKL. The chain is built from TRBV4-1 and TRBJ1-5; 8 bases are a match to TRBD1. This sequence originates from a female donor in good health and CMV-seronegative. Sequenced input: PBMCs. The CDR3 coding sequence is TGCGCCAGCGGAACGACAGGGGACAATCAGCCCCAGCATTTT. This sequence encodes CASGTTGDNQPQHF.